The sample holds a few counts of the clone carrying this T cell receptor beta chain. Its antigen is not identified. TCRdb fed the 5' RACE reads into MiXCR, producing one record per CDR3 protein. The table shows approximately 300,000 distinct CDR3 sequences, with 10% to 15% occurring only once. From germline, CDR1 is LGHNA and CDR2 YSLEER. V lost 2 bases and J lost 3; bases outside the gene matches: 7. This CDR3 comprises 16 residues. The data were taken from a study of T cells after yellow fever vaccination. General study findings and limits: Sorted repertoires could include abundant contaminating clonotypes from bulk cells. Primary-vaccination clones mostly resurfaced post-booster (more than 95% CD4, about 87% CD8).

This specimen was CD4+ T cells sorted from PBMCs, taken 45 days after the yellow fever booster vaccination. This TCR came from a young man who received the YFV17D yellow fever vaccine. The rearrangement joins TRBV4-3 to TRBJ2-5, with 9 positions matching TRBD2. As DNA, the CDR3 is TGCGCCAGCAGCCAATCTATAGCGGGAGACGAAGAGACCCAGTACTTC. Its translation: CASSQSIAGDEETQYF.